Here is one T cell receptor beta chain with its context. This sample was taken from a study of blood T cell repertoires in COVID-19. Here immunoSEQ multiplex PCR was the method, and the copy in TCRdb shows in-frame clones only, minus some. The repertoire includes 250,000 to 350,000 clones, approximately 87% of them detected once, and around 7.8% sits in the top ten. V shed 4 bases and J 6 bases; nucleotides not matched to a gene: 5. This CDR3 has 14 amino acids. Germline-derived CDR1 and CDR2 are LNHDA and SQIVND (reference sequence). This chain connects TRBV19 to TRBJ2-7, with 11 bases identical to TRBD1. The TCR originated in a woman aged 45-65 years who had recovered from COVID-19. The material sequenced was peripheral blood. The CDR3, as DNA: TGTGCCAGTAGTAGGGACAGGGGGTCGGTCGAGCAGTACTTC. The encoded protein is CASSRDRGSVEQYF.